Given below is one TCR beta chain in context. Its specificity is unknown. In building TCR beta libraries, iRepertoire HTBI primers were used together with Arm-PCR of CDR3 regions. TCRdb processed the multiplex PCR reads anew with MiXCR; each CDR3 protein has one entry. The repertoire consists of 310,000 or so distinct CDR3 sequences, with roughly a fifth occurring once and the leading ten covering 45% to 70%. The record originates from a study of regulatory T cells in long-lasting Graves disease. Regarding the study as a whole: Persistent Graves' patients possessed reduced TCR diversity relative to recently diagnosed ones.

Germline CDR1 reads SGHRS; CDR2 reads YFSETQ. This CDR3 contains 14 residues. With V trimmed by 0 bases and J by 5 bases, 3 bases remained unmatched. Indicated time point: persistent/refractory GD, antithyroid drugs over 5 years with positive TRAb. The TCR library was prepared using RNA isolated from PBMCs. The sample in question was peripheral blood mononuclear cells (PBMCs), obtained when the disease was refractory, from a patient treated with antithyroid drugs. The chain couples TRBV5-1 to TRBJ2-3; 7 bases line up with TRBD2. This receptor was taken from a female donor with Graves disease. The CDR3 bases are TGCGCCAGCAGCTTGGGCGGGAGTAAAGATACGCAGTATTTT. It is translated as CASSLGGSKDTQYF.